This entry is about one TCR beta chain. Germline assignment: CDR1 MNHEY and CDR2 SVGAGI. V was clipped by 4 bases and J by 4 bases, with 10 bases between them. This CDR3 has 13 amino acids. The data stem from a study of tumour-infiltrating T cells in Burkitt lymphoma. Produced via immunoSEQ multiplex PCR; TCRdb's table is partial and in-frame only. There are some 9,200 clones in the sample; roughly 60% occur only once, and around 5.6% lies in the top ten. Sequencing input: tumor tissue. The clonotype comes from a human donor with diffuse large B-cell lymphoma. The chain joins TRBV6-5 to TRBJ1-1; D possibly corresponds to TRBD1 (5 bases). For the CDR3, the DNA is TGTGCCAGCAGTTGGGAGGGGAGCACTGAAGCTTTCTTT. Its protein is CASSWEGSTEAFF.